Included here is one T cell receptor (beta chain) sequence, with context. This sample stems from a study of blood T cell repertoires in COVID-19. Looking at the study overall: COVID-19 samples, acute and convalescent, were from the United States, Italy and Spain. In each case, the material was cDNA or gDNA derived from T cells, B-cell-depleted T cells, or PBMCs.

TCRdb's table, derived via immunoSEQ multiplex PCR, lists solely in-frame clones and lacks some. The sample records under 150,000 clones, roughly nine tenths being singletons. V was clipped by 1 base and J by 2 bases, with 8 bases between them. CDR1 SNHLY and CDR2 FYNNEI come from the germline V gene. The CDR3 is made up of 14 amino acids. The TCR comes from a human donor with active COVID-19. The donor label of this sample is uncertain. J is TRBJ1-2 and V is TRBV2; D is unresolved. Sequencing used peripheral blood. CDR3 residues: CASSEDTSNYGYTF. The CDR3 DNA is TGTGCCAGCAGTGAAGACACCTCCAACTATGGCTACACCTTC.